This T cell receptor beta chain originates from a study of blood T cell repertoires in COVID-19 (dated by TCRdb to about 2020). Regarding the research as a whole: Samples covering the acute and convalescent phases of COVID-19 were provided by collaborators in the United States, Italy and Spain. Sample metadata almost always included a de-identified subject ID, COVID-19 status, age in years and sex. The repertoires were made available in a free public database intended to serve as a resource for research on the immune response to SARS-CoV-2. The material from the prospective study consisted of cDNA or gDNA derived from T cells, B-cell-depleted T cells, or PBMCs. HLA class I and class II types, where available, came from metadata supplied by the sample provider rather than from assay-based typing. Subjects who had been exposed to COVID-19, were actively infected with it, or had recovered from it provided the deeply sampled blood TCRbeta repertoires that made up the dataset. The samples were drawn from two sources: the first 160 participants of the ongoing ImmuneRACE study, and 1,254 subjects contributed by 6 global collaborators. What the research found in general, with its limitations: Clinical and demographic metadata were provided uncurated, with the amount varying by source and participant.

In the prospective study, participants were about 18 to 95 years old, resided in about 25 geographic areas of the United States, and were enrolled through a virtual design. Cohort assignment in the prospective study relied on participant-reported clinical history from a screening survey and a study questionnaire. For ImmuneRACE Cohort 3, a participant was defined as recovered based on two consecutive negative NP/OP PCR tests, clearance by a healthcare professional, or resolution of symptoms. Mobile phlebotomists in the prospective study collected whole blood, serum and a nasopharyngeal or oropharyngeal swab from every participant. Participants in the prospective study had the option to provide additional blood draws and questionnaires over an approximately two-month period. Prospective study blood samples were shipped either frozen or at room temperature before DNA extraction. On this clone: This clone's antigen is unknown. A much more abundant neighbour one base away suggests this may be a read error.

From its cysteine to its phenylalanine, the CDR3 spans 12 amino acids. Only the CDR3 region is kept as DNA, spanning 36 bases read in frame from base 1. V is clipped by 3 bases and J by 3 bases, and the sequence between their germline boundaries is 3 bases long. For CDR1 and CDR2, the germline V gene (reference sequence) lists SGHNT and YYREEE. The immunoSEQ Assay, a bias-controlled multiplex PCR, was used to amplify TCRbeta CDR3 regions from genomic DNA. In the original analysis: The number of nucleated cells in each sample was estimated by amplification of reference gene primers within the assay. To quantify the absolute abundance of each unique TCRbeta CDR3 rearrangement, sequence reads were collapsed and filtered. Productive Simpson clonality was computed per sample as the square root of Simpson's diversity index over productive rearrangements. TCRdb obtained this table from immuneACCESS and retained in-frame rearrangements with V and J assigned. These tables miss some clones; where compared with another copy, unresolved V genes account for less than half of the shortfall, and the remainder is unexplained. Clonal size and the V and J genes are those of that table, whereas D and trimming came from the DNA. The sample yields about 380,000 clones; roughly 91% were counted once. The top ten clones comprise 1.2% of the sample.

The chain joins TRBV5-4 to TRBJ2-2; there is no confident call for the D gene. The receptor's source is a woman between 18 and 30 years old who had recovered from COVID-19. The sequencing sample was made of PBMCs or T cells enriched from blood (not recorded which). The DNA sequence reads TGTGCCAGCAGCTCCTACACCGGGGAGCTGTTTTTT. This gives the protein CASSSYTGELFF.